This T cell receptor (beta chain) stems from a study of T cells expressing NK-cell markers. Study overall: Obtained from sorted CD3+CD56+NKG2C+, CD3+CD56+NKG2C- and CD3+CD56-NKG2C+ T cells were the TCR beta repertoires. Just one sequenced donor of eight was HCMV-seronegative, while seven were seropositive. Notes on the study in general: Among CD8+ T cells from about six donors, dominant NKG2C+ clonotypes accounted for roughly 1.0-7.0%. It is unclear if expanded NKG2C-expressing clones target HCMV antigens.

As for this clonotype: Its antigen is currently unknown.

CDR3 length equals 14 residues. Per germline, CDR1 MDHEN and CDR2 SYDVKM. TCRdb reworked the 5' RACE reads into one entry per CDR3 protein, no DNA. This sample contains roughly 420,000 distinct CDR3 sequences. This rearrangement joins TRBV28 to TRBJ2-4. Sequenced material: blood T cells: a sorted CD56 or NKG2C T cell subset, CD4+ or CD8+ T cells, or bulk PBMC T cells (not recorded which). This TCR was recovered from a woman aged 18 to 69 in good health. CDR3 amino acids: CASGTGIAKNIQYF.